The 10 T cell receptor beta chains below were found in one sample sequenced in a study of blood T cell repertoires in COVID-19. Sequencing was performed with immunoSEQ multiplex PCR; in TCRdb, only in-frame clones are kept and a portion is missing. Among 150,000 or so clones listed, roughly 89% were seen once. Sequencing input: peripheral blood. The receptors come from a human donor in a cohort sampled during active COVID-19.

The chain joins TRBV6-2 or TRBV6-3 to TRBJ2-7; maybe TRBD2 (6 bases). This CDR3 has 15 residues. Germline CDR1 reads MNHEY; CDR2 reads SVGEGT. Trimming cost V 5 bases and J 3 bases, with 17 bases left between them. CDR3 nucleotide sequence: TGTGCCAGCAGTGGAATAGCACGGGGGTTCTACGAGCAGTACTTC. This sequence encodes CASSGIARGFYEQYF.

The CDR3, as DNA: TGTGCCAGCAGTAGCGGGGGCGTTTTGTCACCCCTCCACTTT. It codes for CASSSGGVLSPLHF. The chain employs TRBV6-2 or TRBV6-3 and TRBJ1-6; tentatively, D is TRBD1 (6 bases). CDR3 length equals 14 residues. The germline V and J ends were trimmed by 5 bases and 10 bases, with 15 bases remaining between them. Germline V gene data show CDR1 as MNHEY and CDR2 as SVGEGT.

The genes are TRBV19 and TRBJ1-6; TRBD1 might be the D (5 bases). This CDR3 has 15 amino acids. CDR1 LNHDA and CDR2 SQIVND come from the germline V gene (reference sequence). V lost 4 bases, J lost 2 bases, and 9 bases lay in between. In DNA, the CDR3 is TGTGCCAGTAGTAAACAGGAGACCTATAATTCACCCCTCCACTTT. It specifies CASSKQETYNSPLHF.

The chain combines TRBV14 with TRBJ2-5; no firm D call. Germline V gene data show CDR1 as SGHDN and CDR2 as FVKESK. The CDR3 sequence is 17 residues long. Trimming shortened V by 1 base and J by 2 bases, and 17 bases separated the two germline ends. CDR3 nucleotides: TGTGCCAGCAGCCAAGGGTCCAGGTGGGCGCCGCAAGAGACCCAGTACTTC. Translated: CASSQGSRWAPQETQYF.

This rearrangement joins TRBV4-3 to TRBJ2-7, with TRBD1 identical over 8 bases. The trim removed 3 bases at V and 3 bases at J, leaving 7 bases unmatched. CDR1 is LGHNA, CDR2 YSLEER, per germline. The CDR3 contains 15 residues. CDR3 nucleotide sequence: TGCGCCAGCAGCCATCAAACCAGGGGGCTCTACGAGCAGTACTTC. This gives the protein CASSHQTRGLYEQYF.

The chain couples TRBV5-1 to TRBJ1-2, with 7 bases identical to TRBD1. Looked up from germline, CDR1 is SGHRS and CDR2 is YFSETQ. This CDR3 has 15 residues. Trimming at V came to 4 bases and at J to 6 bases, leaving 12 bases not matched to a gene. The CDR3 DNA reads TGCGCCAGCAGCCCGTTAGCAGGGGGAAATGATGGCTACACCTTC. Protein: CASSPLAGGNDGYTF.

This clone was detected only a few times. The rearrangement uses TRBV30 and TRBJ2-3; 9 nucleotides agree with TRBD2. Germline V lookup: CDR1 GTSNPN, CDR2 SVGIG (reference sequence). The V gene end was trimmed by 4 bases and the J gene end by 1 base; junction bases not matched to a gene: 0. The CDR3 is 13 residues long. This CDR3 reads CAWTSGGTDTQYF. The CDR3 DNA is TGTGCCTGGACTAGCGGGGGCACAGATACGCAGTATTTT.

V gene TRBV19 combines with J gene TRBJ2-7, with TRBD1 matching 11 bases. Losses at the gene ends were 4 bases for V and 6 bases for J; bases not matched to a gene: 5. CDR1 is LNHDA, CDR2 SQIVND, per germline (reference sequence). This CDR3 is built from 14 residues. CDR3 sequence (DNA): TGTGCCAGTAGTACGCGGACAGGGGGCGTCGAGCAGTACTTC. It translates to CASSTRTGGVEQYF.

The genes are TRBV9 and TRBJ2-3; TRBD1 agrees at 7 bases. The junction had 5 bases not matched to a gene; V was cut back by 4 bases and J by 0 bases. The CDR3 has 15 amino acids. Looked up from germline, CDR1 is SGDLS and CDR2 is YYNGEE. CDR3 sequence reads: CASSPGQTSTDTQYF. DNA for the CDR3: TGTGCCAGCAGCCCGGGACAGACTAGCACAGATACGCAGTATTTT.

The CDR3 sequence: CASSMRGPGTWVPYEQYF. The CDR3, as DNA: TGTGCCAGTAGTATGAGGGGGCCGGGAACTTGGGTACCCTACGAGCAGTACTTC. The chain has TRBV19 and TRBJ2-7; TRBD1 matches at 7 bases. Germline V gives CDR1 LNHDA, CDR2 SQIVND (reference sequence). The V and J ends lost 3 bases and 2 bases, in that order; junction bases with no gene match: 16. CDR3 length equals 18 residues.